This T cell receptor beta chain was profiled in a study of T cells of healthy individuals. Using its own MiXCR run on the 5' RACE reads, TCRdb lists one record per CDR3 protein. The data show about 82,000 distinct CDR3 sequences, about 5% seen once. The sample holds a few counts of this clonotype. Germline V CDR1 and CDR2: MGHRA, YSYEKL. The CDR3 sequence is 12 residues long. V lost 4 bases and J 4 bases, leaving 6 bases between the germline ends. This TCR came from a female donor in good health. This chain links TRBV4-1 with TRBJ2-3; D uncertain. CDR3: CASSPVADTQYF. The CDR3 bases are TGCGCCAGCAGCCCCGTGGCAGATACGCAGTATTTT.